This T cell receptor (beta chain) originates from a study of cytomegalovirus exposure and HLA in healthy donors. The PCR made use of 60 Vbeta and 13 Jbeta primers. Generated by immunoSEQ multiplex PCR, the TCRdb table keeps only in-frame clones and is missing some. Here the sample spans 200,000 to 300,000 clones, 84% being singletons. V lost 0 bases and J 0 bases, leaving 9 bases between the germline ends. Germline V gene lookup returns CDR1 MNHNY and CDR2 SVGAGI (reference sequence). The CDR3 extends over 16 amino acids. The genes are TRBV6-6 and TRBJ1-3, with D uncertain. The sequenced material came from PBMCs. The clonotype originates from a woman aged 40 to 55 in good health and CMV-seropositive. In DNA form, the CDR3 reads TGTGCCAGCAGTTACTCTGGTGGGAGCTCTGGAAACACCATATATTTT. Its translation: CASSYSGGSSGNTIYF.